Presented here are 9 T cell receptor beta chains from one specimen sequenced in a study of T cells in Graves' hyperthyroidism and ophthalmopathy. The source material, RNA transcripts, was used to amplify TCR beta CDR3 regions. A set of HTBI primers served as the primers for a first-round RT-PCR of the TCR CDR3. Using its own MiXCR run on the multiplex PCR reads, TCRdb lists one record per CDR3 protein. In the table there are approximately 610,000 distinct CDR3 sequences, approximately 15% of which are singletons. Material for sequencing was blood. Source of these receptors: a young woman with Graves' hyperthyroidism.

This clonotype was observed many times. The CDR3 protein is CATSRKSGVSDTQYF. In nucleotides, the CDR3 is TGTGCCACCAGCAGGAAAAGCGGGGTCTCAGATACGCAGTATTTT. This sequence joins TRBV15 and TRBJ2-3, with 7 positions matching TRBD2. This CDR3 comprises 15 residues. Trimming removed 3 bases from V and 4 bases from J; junction bases left unmatched: 7. Germline CDR1 LNHNV, CDR2 YYDKDF (reference sequence).

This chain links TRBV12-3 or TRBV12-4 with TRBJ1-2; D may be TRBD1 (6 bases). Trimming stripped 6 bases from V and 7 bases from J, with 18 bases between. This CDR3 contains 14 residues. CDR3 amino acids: CASRRDNVAGGYTF. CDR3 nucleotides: TGTGCCAGCAGGCGGGACAATGTGGCTGGTGGCTACACCTTC.

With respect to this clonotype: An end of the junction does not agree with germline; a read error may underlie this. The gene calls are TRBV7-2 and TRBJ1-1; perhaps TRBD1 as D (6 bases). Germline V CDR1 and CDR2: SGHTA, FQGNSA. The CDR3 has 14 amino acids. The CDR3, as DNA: TGTGCCAACAGCTTAGCTACCCGGACAGTCCCAGCTTTCTTT. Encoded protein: CANSLATRTVPAFF.

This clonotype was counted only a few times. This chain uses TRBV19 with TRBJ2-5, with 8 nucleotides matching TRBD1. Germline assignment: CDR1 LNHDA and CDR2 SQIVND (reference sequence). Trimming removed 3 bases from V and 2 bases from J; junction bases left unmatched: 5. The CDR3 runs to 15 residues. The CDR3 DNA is TGTGCCAGTAGTATGATGGGACAGGTACAAGAGACCCAGTACTTC. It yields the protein CASSMMGQVQETQYF.

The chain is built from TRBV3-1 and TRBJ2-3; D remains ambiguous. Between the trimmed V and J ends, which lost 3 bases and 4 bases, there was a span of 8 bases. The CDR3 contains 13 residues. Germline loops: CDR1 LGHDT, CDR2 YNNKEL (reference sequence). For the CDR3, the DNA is TGTGCCAGCAGCCACCCCTATCCAGATACGCAGTATTTT. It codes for CASSHPYPDTQYF.

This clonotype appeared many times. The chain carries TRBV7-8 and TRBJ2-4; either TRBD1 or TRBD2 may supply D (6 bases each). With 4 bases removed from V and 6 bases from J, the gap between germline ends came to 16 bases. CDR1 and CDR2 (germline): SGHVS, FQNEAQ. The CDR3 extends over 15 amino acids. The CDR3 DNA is TGTGCCAGCAGCTACCTGGGGGGCGTCAGAAACATTCAGTACTTC. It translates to CASSYLGGVRNIQYF.

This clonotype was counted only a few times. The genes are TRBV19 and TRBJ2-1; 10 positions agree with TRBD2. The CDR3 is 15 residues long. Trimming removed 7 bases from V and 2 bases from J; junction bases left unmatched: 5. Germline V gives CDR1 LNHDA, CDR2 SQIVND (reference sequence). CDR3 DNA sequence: TGTGCCAGTATTGGGCTAGCGGGGGCCTACAATGAGCAGTTCTTC. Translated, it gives CASIGLAGAYNEQFF.

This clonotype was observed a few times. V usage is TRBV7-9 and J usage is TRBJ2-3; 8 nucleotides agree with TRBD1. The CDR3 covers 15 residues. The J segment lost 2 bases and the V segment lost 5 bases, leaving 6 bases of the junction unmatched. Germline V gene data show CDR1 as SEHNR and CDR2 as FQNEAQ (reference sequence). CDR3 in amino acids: CASSPRTGNTDTQYF. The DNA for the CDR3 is TGTGCCAGCAGCCCAAGGACAGGGAACACAGATACGCAGTATTTT.

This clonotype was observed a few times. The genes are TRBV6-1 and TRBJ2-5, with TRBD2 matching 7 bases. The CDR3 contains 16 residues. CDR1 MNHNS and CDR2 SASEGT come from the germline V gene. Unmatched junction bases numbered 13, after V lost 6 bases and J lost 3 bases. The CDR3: CASSPRNGREEETQYF. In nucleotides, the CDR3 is TGTGCCAGCAGCCCCCGGAACGGACGGGAGGAAGAGACCCAGTACTTC.